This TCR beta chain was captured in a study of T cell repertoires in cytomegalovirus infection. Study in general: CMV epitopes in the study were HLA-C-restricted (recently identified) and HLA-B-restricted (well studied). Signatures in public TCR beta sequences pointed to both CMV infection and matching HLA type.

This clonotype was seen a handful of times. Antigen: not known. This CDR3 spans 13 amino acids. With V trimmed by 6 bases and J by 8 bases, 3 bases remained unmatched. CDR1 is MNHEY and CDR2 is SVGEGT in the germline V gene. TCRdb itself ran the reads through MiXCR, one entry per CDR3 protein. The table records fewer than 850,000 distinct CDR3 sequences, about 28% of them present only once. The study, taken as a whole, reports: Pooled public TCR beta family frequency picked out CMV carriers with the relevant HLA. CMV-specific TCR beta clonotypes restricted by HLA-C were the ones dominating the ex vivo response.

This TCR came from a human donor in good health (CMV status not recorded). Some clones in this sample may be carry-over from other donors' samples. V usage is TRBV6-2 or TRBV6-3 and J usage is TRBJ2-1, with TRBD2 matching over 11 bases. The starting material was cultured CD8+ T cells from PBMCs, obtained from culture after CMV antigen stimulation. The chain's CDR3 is CASRRGLADEQFF. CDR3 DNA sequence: TGTGCCAGCAGACGGGGACTAGCGGATGAGCAGTTCTTC.